This record covers a single T cell receptor (beta chain). Its antigen is unidentified. The data stem from a study of T cell responses to AZD1222 COVID-19 vaccine. Study as a whole: Combined were second doses at about 4 or about 12 weeks. Overall study results and limits: Donors were chiefly white British, with a greater number of females, and clonal diversity was perhaps underestimated. The breadth and depth of Spike-specific TCRs increased once two AZD1222 doses had been given.

Assay: immunoSEQ multiplex PCR; the TCRdb copy retains only in-frame clones and omits some. The table lists some 120,000 clones, 75% to 95% of them singletons. This CDR3 is built from 13 residues. V was clipped by 5 bases and J by 8 bases; unmatched bases: 3. Germline CDR1 SGHAT, CDR2 FQNNGV. The sequences come from peripheral blood, collected on day 0 of AZD1222 vaccination. The chain couples TRBV11-2 to TRBJ1-4; 9 bases agree with TRBD1. This receptor was obtained from an adult in good health. This CDR3 reads CASSRGTGEKLFF. The CDR3 region has the DNA TGTGCCAGCAGCCGAGGGACAGGGGAAAAACTGTTTTTT.